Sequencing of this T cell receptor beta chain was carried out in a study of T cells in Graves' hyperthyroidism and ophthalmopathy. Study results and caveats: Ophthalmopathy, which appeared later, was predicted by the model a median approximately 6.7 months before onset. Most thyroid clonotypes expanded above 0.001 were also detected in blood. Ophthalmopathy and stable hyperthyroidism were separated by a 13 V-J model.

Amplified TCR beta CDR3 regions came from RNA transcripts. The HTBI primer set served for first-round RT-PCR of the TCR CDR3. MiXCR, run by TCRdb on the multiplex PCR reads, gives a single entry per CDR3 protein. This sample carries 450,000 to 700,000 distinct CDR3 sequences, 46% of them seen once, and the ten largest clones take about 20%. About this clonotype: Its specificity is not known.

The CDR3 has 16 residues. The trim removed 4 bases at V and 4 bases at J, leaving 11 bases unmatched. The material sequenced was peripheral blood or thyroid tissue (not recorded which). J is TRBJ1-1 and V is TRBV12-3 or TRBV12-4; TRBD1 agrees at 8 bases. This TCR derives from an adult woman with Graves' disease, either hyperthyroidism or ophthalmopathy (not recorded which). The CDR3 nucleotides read TGTGCCAGCAGTTGGCCGGGACAGGCTAGGGGCACTGAAGCTTTCTTT. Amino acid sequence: CASSWPGQARGTEAFF.